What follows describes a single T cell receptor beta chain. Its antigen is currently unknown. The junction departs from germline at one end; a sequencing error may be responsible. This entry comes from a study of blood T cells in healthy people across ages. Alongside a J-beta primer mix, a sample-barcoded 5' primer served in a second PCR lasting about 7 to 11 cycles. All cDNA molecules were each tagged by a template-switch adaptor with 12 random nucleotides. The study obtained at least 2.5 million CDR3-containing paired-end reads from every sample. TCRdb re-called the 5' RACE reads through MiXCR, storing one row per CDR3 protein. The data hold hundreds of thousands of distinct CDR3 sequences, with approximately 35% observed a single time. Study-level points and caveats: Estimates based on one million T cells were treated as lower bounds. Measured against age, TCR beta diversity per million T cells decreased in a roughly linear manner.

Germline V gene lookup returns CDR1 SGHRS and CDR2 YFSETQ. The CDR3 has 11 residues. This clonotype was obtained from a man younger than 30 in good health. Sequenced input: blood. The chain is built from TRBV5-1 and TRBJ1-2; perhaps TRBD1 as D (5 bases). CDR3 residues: CASGLGGGYTF. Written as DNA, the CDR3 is TGCGCCAGCGGCTTGGGGGGAGGCTACACCTTC.